The 18 T cell receptor beta chains listed next were all sequenced from one sample in a study of beta chain features in type 1 diabetes. Study-wide results and caveats: Among all four CD4+ subsets, Type 1 diabetes patients had TCRB CDR3s that were moderately but significantly shorter.

cDNA synthesis used the whole RNA isolate, giving expressed TCRB sequences. TCRdb keeps only in-frame clones here, not all; method: immunoSEQ multiplex PCR. The profile shows about 740,000 clones, 10% to 15% of them singletons. Antigens for these TCRs are unknown. The sample comprised naive CD4+ T cells from blood. Source of these receptors: a man between 18 and 29 years old with type 1 diabetes.

V gene TRBV30 combines with J gene TRBJ2-3; tentatively, D is TRBD1 (6 bases). From germline, CDR1 is GTSNPN and CDR2 SVGIG (reference sequence). This CDR3 has 14 residues. Trimming took 1 base from V and 4 from J, leaving 12 bases between them. CDR3 protein: CAWSGRPGADTQYF. The CDR3 DNA is TGTGCCTGGAGTGGTAGGCCAGGGGCAGATACGCAGTATTTT.

This chain links TRBV10-3 with TRBJ1-2; 9 bases fit TRBD1. Germline lookup yields CDR1 ENHRY and CDR2 SYGVKD. The CDR3 is 12 amino acids. V was clipped by 10 bases and J by 7 bases; unmatched bases: 7. The CDR3 coding sequence is TGTGCCACCGGGACAGGGCTGAGTGGCTACACCTTC. This gives the protein CATGTGLSGYTF.

The chain carries TRBV9 and TRBJ2-7; a possible D gene is TRBD1 (5 bases). Germline CDR1 reads SGDLS; CDR2 reads YYNGEE. Trimming removed 0 bases from V and 1 base from J, with 11 bases in between. The CDR3 is 15 residues long. In DNA, the CDR3 is TGTGCCAGCAGCGTAGGATGGCAGGGTTCCTACGAGCAGTACTTC. Protein product: CASSVGWQGSYEQYF. Full variable domain (outside the CDR3, taken from reference TRBV9 and TRBJ2-7): DSGVTQTPKHLITATGQRVTLRCSPRSGDLSVYWYQQSLDQGLQFLIQYYNGEERAKGNILERFSAQQFPDLHSELNLSSLELGDSALYFCASSVGWQGSYEQYFGPGTRLTVT.

This chain connects TRBV5-4 to TRBJ1-2; D is uncertain. The V end was cut by 4 bases, the J end by 6 bases, with 22 bases between. Per the germline V gene, CDR1 is SGHNT and CDR2 is YYREEE (reference sequence). The CDR3 has 16 amino acids. The DNA for the CDR3 is TGTGCCAGCAGCCCCCGATCAAATCCCACGGGGAATGGCTACACCTTC. Protein sequence: CASSPRSNPTGNGYTF. Full variable domain (remainder filled in from reference TRBV5-4 and TRBJ1-2): ETGVTQSPTHLIKTRGQQVTLRCSSQSGHNTVSWYQQALGQGPQFIFQYYREEENGRGNFPPRFSGLQFPNYSSELNVNALELDDSALYLCASSPRSNPTGNGYTFGSGTRLTVV.

J is TRBJ2-7 and V is TRBV6-1; D is unclear. This CDR3 is built from 14 residues. The germline V and J ends were trimmed by 1 base and 4 bases, with 11 bases remaining between them. The germline V gene encodes CDR1 MNHNS and CDR2 SASEGT. In nucleotides, the CDR3 is TGTGCCAGCAGTGAAGGGCAGGCGTGGTACGAGCAGTACTTC. It encodes CASSEGQAWYEQYF.

This clone was seen only once. V gene TRBV7-9 combines with J gene TRBJ2-1, with 9 bases that match TRBD2. CDR3 length: 15 residues. The ends lost 5 bases at V and 4 bases at J; junction bases unmatched: 6. Germline CDR1 and CDR2: SEHNR and FQNEAQ (reference sequence). CDR3 in amino acids: CASSPGLAGYNEQFF. In DNA, the CDR3 is TGTGCCAGCAGCCCGGGACTAGCTGGGTACAATGAGCAGTTCTTC.

In its sample, this clone was seen a few times. The V and J genes are TRBV28 and TRBJ1-5; D is uncertain. This CDR3 has 15 amino acids. CDR1 and CDR2 (germline): MDHEN, SYDVKM. The ends were cut back, 6 bases at V and 2 bases at J, with 14 bases in the middle. CDR3 DNA: TGTGCCAGCAGCCGGGCTGAGGTAGGCAATCAGCCCCAGCATTTT. It codes for CASSRAEVGNQPQHF.

This clone was seen a handful of times. In the same sample, other DNA sequences code for this CDR3. V gene TRBV7-9 combines with J gene TRBJ2-3; tentative D call: TRBD2 (6 bases). The germline CDR1 and CDR2 sequences are SEHNR and FQNEAQ (reference sequence). The V and J ends lost 1 base and 3 bases respectively, with 8 bases between them. The CDR3 is made up of 14 amino acids. CDR3 region: CASSLEGGTDTQYF. The CDR3 bases are TGTGCCAGCAGCTTAGAAGGAGGGACAGATACGCAGTATTTT.

The rearrangement joins TRBV6-6 to TRBJ1-2, with D uncertain. Germline CDR1 MNHNY, CDR2 SVGAGI (reference sequence). There are 13 residues in the CDR3. V lost 2 bases and J lost 4, with 8 bases in between. As DNA, the CDR3 is TGTGCCAGCAGTTACGGAGCTTCCTATGGCTACACCTTC. Translation: CASSYGASYGYTF.

The CDR3: CASSLSYLAGYEQYF. The CDR3 region has the DNA TGTGCCAGCAGTTTATCCTACCTAGCGGGCTACGAGCAGTACTTC. This sequence joins TRBV27 and TRBJ2-7, with 8 bases that match TRBD2. Losses at the gene ends were 0 bases for V and 3 bases for J; bases not matched to a gene: 4. The CDR3 totals 15 residues. Germline lookup yields CDR1 MNHEY and CDR2 SMNVEV (reference sequence).

As for this clone: Other DNA sequences in this sample translate to the same CDR3. The chain is built from TRBV5-6 and TRBJ2-5; the D gene is possibly TRBD1 (5 bases). Germline V gene sequence: CDR1 SGHDT, CDR2 YYEEEE. The CDR3 length is 13 residues. V was trimmed by 1 base and J by 5 bases, leaving 9 bases between them. In DNA, the CDR3 is TGTGCCAGCAGCTTGACAGGCACTGAGACCCAGTACTTC. It translates to CASSLTGTETQYF. Using reference TRBV5-6 and TRBJ2-5 for the parts outside the CDR3, the full variable domain is DAGVTQSPTHLIKTRGQQVTLRCSPKSGHDTVSWYQQALGQGPQFIFQYYEEEERQRGNFPDRFSGHQFPNYSSELNVNALLLGDSALYLCASSLTGTETQYFGPGTRLLVL.

This clone has only a few counts. This rearrangement joins TRBV7-9 to TRBJ2-1; no firm D call. In germline, CDR1 is SEHNR, CDR2 FQNEAQ (reference sequence). V lost 2 bases and J 0 bases, leaving 8 bases between the germline ends. The CDR3 covers 15 residues. The CDR3 sequence: CASSLQTLSYNEQFF. CDR3 coding DNA: TGTGCCAGCAGCTTACAGACCCTCTCCTACAATGAGCAGTTCTTC.

This clone was seen a few times. The rearrangement joins TRBV2 to TRBJ2-3; tentatively, D is TRBD2 (7 bases). Germline CDR1 reads SNHLY; CDR2 reads FYNNEI. The ends were cut back, 9 bases at V and 7 bases at J, with 17 bases in the middle. This CDR3 contains 13 residues. The CDR3 protein is CASLGGPRNTQYF. The CDR3 DNA is TGTGCCAGTCTCGGGGGGCCGAGGAATACGCAGTATTTT. The full variable domain, rest sourced from reference TRBV2 and TRBJ2-3, is EPEVTQTPSHQVTQMGQEVILRCVPISNHLYFYWYRQILGQKVEFLVSFYNNEISEKSEIFDDQFSVERPDGSNFTLKIRSTKLEDSAMYFCASLGGPRNTQYFGPGTRLTVL.

V usage is TRBV18 and J usage is TRBJ1-1; D is undetermined. This CDR3 contains 16 residues. The ends were cut back, 3 bases at V and 0 bases at J, with 14 bases in the middle. Per the germline V gene, CDR1 is KGHSH and CDR2 is LQKENI. CDR3 protein: CASSPRVFSMNTEAFF. The CDR3 nucleotides read TGTGCCAGCTCACCGAGGGTGTTCTCCATGAACACTGAAGCTTTCTTT.

In its sample, this clone was seen a few times. The rearrangement joins TRBV6-1 to TRBJ2-1; D is uncertain. Germline V gives CDR1 MNHNS, CDR2 SASEGT. V was clipped by 4 bases and J by 10 bases, with 14 bases between them. The CDR3 is 13 residues long. In nucleotides, the CDR3 is TGTGCCAGCAGTGTAACATACACCGGGGAGCAGTTCTTC. Translating it yields CASSVTYTGEQFF.

In its sample, this clone was seen a few times. This chain uses TRBV7-9 with TRBJ2-1, with D unclear. The CDR3 covers 16 residues. Trimming pared 4 bases from V and 3 bases from J, leaving 16 bases between. Per the germline V gene, CDR1 is SEHNR and CDR2 is FQNEAQ (reference sequence). The CDR3 region is CASSSERKHVYNEQFF. CDR3 DNA sequence: TGTGCCAGCAGCTCGGAACGGAAACATGTCTACAATGAGCAGTTCTTC.

V and J are TRBV18 and TRBJ1-2; D unresolved. Germline CDR1 and CDR2: KGHSH and LQKENI. V shed 1 base and J shed 3 bases, with 12 bases lying between them. This CDR3 comprises 15 residues. For the CDR3, the DNA is TGTGCCAGCTCACCACAGGGCAGAGCAGACTATGGCTACACCTTC. Protein: CASSPQGRADYGYTF. Complete variable domain (other parts from reference TRBV18 and TRBJ1-2): NAGVMQNPRHLVRRRGQEARLRCSPMKGHSHVYWYRQLPEEGLKFMVYLQKENIIDESGMPKERFSAEFPKEGPSILRIQQVVRGDSAAYFCASSPQGRADYGYTFGSGTRLTVV.

This chain links TRBV29-1 with TRBJ2-4; TRBD2 agrees at 11 bases. Trimming at V came to 3 bases and at J to 0 bases, leaving 4 bases not matched to a gene. CDR3 size: 16 residues. Germline CDR1 is SQVTM and CDR2 is ANQGSEA. The CDR3 DNA is TGCAGCGTTGAGGCGGGGACTAGCGGAGCCAAAAACATTCAGTACTTC. This translates into CSVEAGTSGAKNIQYF.